This T cell receptor (beta chain) was recovered during a study of cytomegalovirus exposure and HLA in healthy donors. Whole-study context: Unique TCR beta sequences numbering 117 million came from 150 million to 200 million T cells in an earlier analysis. Study conclusions and caveats: A later analysis linked some 17,000 TCR beta sequences to HLA alleles at 0.05 false discovery rate.

The germline gives CDR1 ENHRY, CDR2 SYGVKD. There are 15 residues in the CDR3. J lost 5 bases, V lost 10 bases, and 9 bases had no gene match. Remarks on this clone: Its antigen is not known.

Everyone who donated was a healthy bone marrow donor. Amplification used 60 Vbeta primers and 13 Jbeta primers. The protocol was immunoSEQ multiplex PCR, while the TCRdb copy is restricted to in-frame clones and leaves out a portion. The table records about 76,000 clones, 79% of them present only once. The genes are TRBV10-3 and TRBJ1-4; 11 bases fit TRBD1. This TCR came from a man younger than 40 in good health and CMV-seronegative. Sequencing was done on a sample of PBMCs. The DNA of the CDR3 is TGTGCCAGCGCCCCACGGGACAGGGGGAATGAAAAACTGTTTTTT. The encoded protein is CASAPRDRGNEKLFF.